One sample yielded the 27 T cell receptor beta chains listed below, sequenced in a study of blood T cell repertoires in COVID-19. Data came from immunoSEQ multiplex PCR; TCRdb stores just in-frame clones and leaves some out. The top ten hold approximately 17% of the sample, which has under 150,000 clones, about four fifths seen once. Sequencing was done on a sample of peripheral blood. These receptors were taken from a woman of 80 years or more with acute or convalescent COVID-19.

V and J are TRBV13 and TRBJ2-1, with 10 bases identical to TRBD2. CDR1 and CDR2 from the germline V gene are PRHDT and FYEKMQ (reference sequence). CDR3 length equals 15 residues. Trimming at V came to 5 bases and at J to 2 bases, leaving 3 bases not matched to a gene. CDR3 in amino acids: CASSRGLAAYNEQFF. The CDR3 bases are TGTGCCAGCAGCCGCGGACTAGCGGCCTACAATGAGCAGTTCTTC.

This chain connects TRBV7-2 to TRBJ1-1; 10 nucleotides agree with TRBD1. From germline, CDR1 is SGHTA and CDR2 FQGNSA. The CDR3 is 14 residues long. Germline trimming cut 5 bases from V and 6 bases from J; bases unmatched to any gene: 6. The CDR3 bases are TGTGCCAGCAGCCGCCGACAGGGGGCTTCTGAAGCTTTCTTT. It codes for CASSRRQGASEAFF.

The CDR3 loop reads CASSPYRLAGETYEQYF. The CDR3 DNA is TGTGCCAGCTCACCTTACCGACTAGCGGGAGAAACGTACGAGCAGTACTTC. This chain connects TRBV18 to TRBJ2-7; 12 bases map to TRBD2. The CDR3 has 17 residues. Trimming removed 3 bases from V and 4 bases from J; junction bases left unmatched: 10. Germline V gives CDR1 KGHSH, CDR2 LQKENI.

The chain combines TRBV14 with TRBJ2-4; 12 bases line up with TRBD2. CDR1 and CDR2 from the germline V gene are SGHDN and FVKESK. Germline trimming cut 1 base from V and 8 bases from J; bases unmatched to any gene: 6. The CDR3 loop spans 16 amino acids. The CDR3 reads CASSQVLAGGGDIQYF. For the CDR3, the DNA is TGTGCCAGCAGCCAAGTACTAGCGGGAGGAGGAGACATTCAGTACTTC.

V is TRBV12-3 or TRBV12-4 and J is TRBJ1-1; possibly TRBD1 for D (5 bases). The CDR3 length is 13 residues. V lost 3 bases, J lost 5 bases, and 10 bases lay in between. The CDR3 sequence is CASSFRGGTEAFF. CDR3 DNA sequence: TGTGCCAGCAGTTTTAGGGGAGGTACTGAAGCTTTCTTT.

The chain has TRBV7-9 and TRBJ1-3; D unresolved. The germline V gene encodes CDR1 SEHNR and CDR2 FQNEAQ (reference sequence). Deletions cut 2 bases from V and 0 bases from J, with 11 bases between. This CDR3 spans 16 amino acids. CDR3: CASSLLKRSSGNTIYF. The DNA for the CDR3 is TGTGCCAGCAGCTTACTTAAAAGGAGCTCTGGAAACACCATATATTTT.

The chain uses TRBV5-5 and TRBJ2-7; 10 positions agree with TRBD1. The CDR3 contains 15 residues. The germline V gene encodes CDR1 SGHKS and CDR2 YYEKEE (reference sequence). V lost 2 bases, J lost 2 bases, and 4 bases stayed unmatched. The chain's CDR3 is CASSLPGQGPYEQYF. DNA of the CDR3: TGTGCCAGCAGCTTACCGGGACAGGGGCCCTACGAGCAGTACTTC.

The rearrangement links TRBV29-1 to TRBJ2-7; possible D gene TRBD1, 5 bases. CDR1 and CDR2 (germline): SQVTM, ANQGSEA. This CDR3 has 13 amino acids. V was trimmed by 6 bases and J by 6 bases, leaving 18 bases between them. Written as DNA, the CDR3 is TGCAGCGTAGAACCTACAGGATCCCTCGAGCAGTACTTC. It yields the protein CSVEPTGSLEQYF.

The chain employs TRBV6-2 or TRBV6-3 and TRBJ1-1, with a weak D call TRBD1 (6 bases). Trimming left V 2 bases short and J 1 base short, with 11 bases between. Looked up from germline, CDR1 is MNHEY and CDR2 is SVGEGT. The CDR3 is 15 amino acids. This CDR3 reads CASSYGGAPNTEAFF. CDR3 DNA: TGTGCCAGCAGTTACGGGGGGGCCCCGAACACTGAAGCTTTCTTT.

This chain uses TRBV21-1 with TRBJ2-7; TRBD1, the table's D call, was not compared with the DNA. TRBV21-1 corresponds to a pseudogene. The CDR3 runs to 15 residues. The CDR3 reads CASSKGQDRTYEQYF. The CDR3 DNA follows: TGTGCCAGCAGCAAAGGTCAGGACAGAACCTACGAGCAGTACTTC.

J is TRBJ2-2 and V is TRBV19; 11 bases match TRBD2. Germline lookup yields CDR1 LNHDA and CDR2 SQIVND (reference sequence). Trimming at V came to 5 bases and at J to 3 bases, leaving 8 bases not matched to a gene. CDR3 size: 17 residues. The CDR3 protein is CASSLPGTSGYTGELFF. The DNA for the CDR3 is TGTGCCAGTAGTCTCCCCGGGACTAGCGGATACACCGGGGAGCTGTTTTTT.

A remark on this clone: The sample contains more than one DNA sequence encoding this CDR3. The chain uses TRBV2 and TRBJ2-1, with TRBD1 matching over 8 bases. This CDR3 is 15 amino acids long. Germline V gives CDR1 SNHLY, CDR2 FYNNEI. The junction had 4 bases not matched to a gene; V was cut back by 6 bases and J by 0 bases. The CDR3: CASRRQGSSYNEQFF. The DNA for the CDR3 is TGTGCCAGCAGGCGACAGGGGAGCTCCTACAATGAGCAGTTCTTC.

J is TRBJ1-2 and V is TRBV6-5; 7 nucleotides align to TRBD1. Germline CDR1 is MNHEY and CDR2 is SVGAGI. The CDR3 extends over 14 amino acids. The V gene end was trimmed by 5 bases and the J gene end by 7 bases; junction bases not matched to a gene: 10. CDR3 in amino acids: CASSRNRDRSGYTF. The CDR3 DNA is TGTGCCAGCAGTAGGAACCGGGACAGATCTGGCTACACCTTC.

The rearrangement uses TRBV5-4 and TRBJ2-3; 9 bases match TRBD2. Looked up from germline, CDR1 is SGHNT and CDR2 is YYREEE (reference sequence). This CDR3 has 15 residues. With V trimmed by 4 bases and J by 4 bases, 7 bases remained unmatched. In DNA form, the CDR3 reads TGTGCCAGCAGCCGGGGGTTAGCGGGAGCAGATACGCAGTATTTT. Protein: CASSRGLAGADTQYF. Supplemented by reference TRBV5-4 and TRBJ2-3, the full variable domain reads ETGVTQSPTHLIKTRGQQVTLRCSSQSGHNTVSWYQQALGQGPQFIFQYYREEENGRGNFPPRFSGLQFPNYSSELNVNALELDDSALYLCASSRGLAGADTQYFGPGTRLTVL.

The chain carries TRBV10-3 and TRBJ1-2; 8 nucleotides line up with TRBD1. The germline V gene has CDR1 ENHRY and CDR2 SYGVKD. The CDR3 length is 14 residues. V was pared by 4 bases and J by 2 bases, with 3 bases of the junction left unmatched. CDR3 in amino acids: CAISARTGNYGYTF. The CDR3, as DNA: TGTGCCATCAGTGCAAGGACAGGGAACTATGGCTACACCTTC.

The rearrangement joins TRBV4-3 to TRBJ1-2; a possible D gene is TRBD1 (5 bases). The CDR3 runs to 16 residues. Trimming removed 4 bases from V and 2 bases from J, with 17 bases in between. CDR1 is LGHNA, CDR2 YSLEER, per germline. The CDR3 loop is CASSPRVGPENYGYTF. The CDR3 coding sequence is TGCGCCAGCAGCCCCAGGGTGGGGCCCGAGAACTATGGCTACACCTTC.

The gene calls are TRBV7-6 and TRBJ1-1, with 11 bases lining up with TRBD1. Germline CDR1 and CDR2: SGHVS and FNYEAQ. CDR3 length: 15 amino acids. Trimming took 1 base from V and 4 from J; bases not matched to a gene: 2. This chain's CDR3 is CASSLGDRGSTEAFF. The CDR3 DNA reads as TGTGCCAGCAGCTTAGGGGACAGGGGGTCCACTGAAGCTTTCTTT. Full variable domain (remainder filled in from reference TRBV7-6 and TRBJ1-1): GAGVSQSPRYKVTKRGQDVALRCDPISGHVSLYWYRQALGQGPEFLTYFNYEAQQDKSGLPNDRFSAERPEGSISTLTIQRTEQRDSAMYRCASSLGDRGSTEAFFGQGTRLTVV.

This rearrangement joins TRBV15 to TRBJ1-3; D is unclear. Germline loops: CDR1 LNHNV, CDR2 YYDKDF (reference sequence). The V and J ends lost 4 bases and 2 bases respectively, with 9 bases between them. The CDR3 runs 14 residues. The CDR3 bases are TGTGCCACCAGCACTCCCGGGGCTGGAAACACCATATATTTT. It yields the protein CATSTPGAGNTIYF.

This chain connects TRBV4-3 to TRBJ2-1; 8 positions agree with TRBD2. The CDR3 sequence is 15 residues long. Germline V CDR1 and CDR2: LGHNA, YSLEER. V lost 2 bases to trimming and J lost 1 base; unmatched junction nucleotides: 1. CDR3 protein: CASSQPSGSYNEQFF. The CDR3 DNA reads TGCGCCAGCAGCCAACCTAGCGGGTCCTACAATGAGCAGTTCTTC.

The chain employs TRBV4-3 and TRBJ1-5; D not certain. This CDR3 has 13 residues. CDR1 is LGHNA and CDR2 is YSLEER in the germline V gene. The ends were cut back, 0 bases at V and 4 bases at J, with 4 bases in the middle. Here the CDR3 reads CASSQDGNQPQHF. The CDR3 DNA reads TGCGCCAGCAGCCAAGACGGTAATCAGCCCCAGCATTTT.

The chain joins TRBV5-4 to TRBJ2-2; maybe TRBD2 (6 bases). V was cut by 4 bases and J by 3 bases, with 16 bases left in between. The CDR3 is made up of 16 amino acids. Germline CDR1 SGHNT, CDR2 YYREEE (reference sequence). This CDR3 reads CASSGGTQADTGELFF. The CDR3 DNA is TGTGCCAGCAGCGGCGGGACTCAGGCGGACACCGGGGAGCTGTTTTTT.

The CDR3 loop is CAWSAGLAGAGYTQYF. CDR3 nucleotide sequence: TGTGCCTGGAGTGCGGGACTAGCGGGGGCCGGGTATACGCAGTATTTT. The rearrangement links TRBV30 to TRBJ2-3; 14 bases agree with TRBD2. Germline trimming cut 1 base from V and 7 bases from J; bases unmatched to any gene: 7. The CDR3 totals 16 residues. The V gene's germline CDR1 is GTSNPN and CDR2 SVGIG (reference sequence).

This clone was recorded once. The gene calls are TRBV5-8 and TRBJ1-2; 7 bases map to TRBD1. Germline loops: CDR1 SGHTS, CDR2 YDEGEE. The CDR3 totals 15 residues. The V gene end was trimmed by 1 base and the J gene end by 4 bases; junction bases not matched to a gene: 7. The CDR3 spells CASSLSVGQVYGYTF. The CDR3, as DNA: TGTGCCAGCAGCTTGAGTGTCGGACAGGTCTATGGCTACACCTTC.

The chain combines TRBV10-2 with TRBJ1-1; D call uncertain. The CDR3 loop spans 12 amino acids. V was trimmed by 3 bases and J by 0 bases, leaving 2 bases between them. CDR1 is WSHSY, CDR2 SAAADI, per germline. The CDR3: CASSDMNTEAFF. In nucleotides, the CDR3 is TGCGCCAGCAGTGACATGAACACTGAAGCTTTCTTT.

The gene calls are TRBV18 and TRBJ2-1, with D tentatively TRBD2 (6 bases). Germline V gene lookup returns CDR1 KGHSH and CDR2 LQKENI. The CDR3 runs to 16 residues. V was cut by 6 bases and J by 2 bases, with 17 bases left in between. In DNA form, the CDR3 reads TGTGCCAGCTCCCGAAGCACTAGCATCACCTACAATGAGCAGTTCTTC. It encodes CASSRSTSITYNEQFF.

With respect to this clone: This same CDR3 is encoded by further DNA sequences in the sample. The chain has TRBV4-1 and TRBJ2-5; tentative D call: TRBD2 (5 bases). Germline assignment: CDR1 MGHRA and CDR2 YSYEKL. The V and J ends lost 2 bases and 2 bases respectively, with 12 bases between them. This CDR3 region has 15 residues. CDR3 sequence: CASSQPDREQETQYF. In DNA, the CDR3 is TGCGCCAGCAGCCAACCAGACCGGGAACAAGAGACCCAGTACTTC.

CDR3 residues: CAWSVEVGRISSGANVLTF. Written as DNA, the CDR3 is TGTGCCTGGAGTGTTGAAGTGGGGAGGATTAGCTCTGGGGCCAACGTCCTGACTTTC. The chain has TRBV30 and TRBJ2-6; perhaps TRBD2 as D (6 bases). The CDR3 extends over 19 amino acids. Per germline, CDR1 GTSNPN and CDR2 SVGIG (reference sequence). V lost 0 bases and J 0 bases, leaving 18 bases between the germline ends.